Included here is one TCR beta chain sequence, with context. These data belong to a study of blood T cell repertoires in COVID-19. Study-level information: COVID-19 samples from acute and convalescent phases originated in the United States, Italy and Spain.

Enrollees, 18 to 89 years old, lived in around 23 US areas. Participants had their cohort set by participant-reported clinical history. In the original processing: Estimation of nucleated cell counts was performed using reference gene primer amplification. Method: immunoSEQ multiplex PCR; TCRdb's copy keeps in-frame clones and lacks some. That table gives V, J and clone size, and the DNA gave D and trimming. The sample consists of 200,000 to 300,000 clones, 86% of them appearing once. V was pared by 3 bases and J by 15 bases, with 11 bases of the junction left unmatched. The CDR3 has 13 amino acids. This chain links TRBV12-3 or TRBV12-4 with TRBJ2-1; 7 bases map to TRBD1. This TCR was recovered from a woman in her forties with acute COVID-19. The specimen sequenced was PBMCs or T cells enriched from blood (not recorded which). The CDR3 loop reads CASSLTRDSQPFF. CDR3 bases: TGTGCCAGCAGTTTGACCCGGGACAGCCAACCGTTCTTC.